This T cell receptor (beta chain) was sequenced during a study of T cell repertoires in cytomegalovirus infection. Of note for this clonotype: What it binds is unknown.

Each CDR3 protein gets one entry after TCRdb re-called the reads with MiXCR. The table records approximately 89,000 distinct CDR3 sequences, about 24% of them present only once. Trimming took 3 bases from V and 0 from J, leaving 8 bases between them. The CDR3 runs 15 residues. Germline CDR1 reads SGHVS; CDR2 reads FQNEAQ. This clonotype originated in a human donor in good health (CMV status not recorded). Some clones in this sample may be carry-over from other donors' samples. Sequences were derived from CD8+ T cells from cultured PBMCs, sampled from culture after CMV antigen stimulation. This chain links TRBV7-8 with TRBJ2-2; D is ambiguous. The CDR3 reads CASSFSLANTGELFF. The CDR3 nucleotides are TGTGCCAGCAGCTTTTCCCTAGCGAACACCGGGGAGCTGTTTTTT.